These T cell receptor beta chains were read from a single sample in a study of spatial heterogeneity in lung cancer. In TCRdb, the 5' RACE reads were re-called with MiXCR into one record per CDR3 protein. The sample has 2,400 or so distinct CDR3 sequences; 15% are singletons. Specimen: lung tumor tissue, collected at surgery. The receptors stem from a female donor with early-stage non-small cell lung cancer. The CDR3 runs from the conserved cysteine through the conserved F or W. Fields, in order: D gene, clone size, J gene, V gene, CDR3 DNA, CDR3 protein. A D gene is named only where the DNA matches it firmly. Where a row states a size, it is once, few, many or the class of an expanded clone; other rows omit it.

TRBD1 | medium-sized | TRBJ1-3 | TRBV9 | TGTGCCAGCAGCCCTCGGACAGGTGAATTCTCTGGAAACACCATATATTTT | CASSPRTGEFSGNTIYF
TRBD2 | medium-sized | TRBJ2-1 | TRBV5-5 | TGTGCCAGCAGCTTTTGGCGGGGGGGCCTCTACAATGAGCAGTTCTTC | CASSFWRGGLYNEQFF
TRBD1 | medium-sized | TRBJ2-2 | TRBV5-1 | TGCGCCAGCAGTCCGGGACAGGGTCCCGGGGAGCTGTTTTTT | CASSPGQGPGELFF
. | medium-sized | TRBJ1-6 | TRBV30 | TGTGCCTGGATATCGTCCCATTGGGGCCAATTCAATTCACCCCTCCACTTT | CAWISSHWGQFNSPLHF
. | medium-sized | TRBJ2-5 | TRBV2 | TGTGCCACTTTAAGGACAGCCAAAGAGACCCAGTACTTC | CATLRTAKETQYF
TRBD2 | medium-sized | TRBJ2-7 | TRBV28 | TGTGCCAGCAGTTTATGGCGGGGGAGCTCCTACGAGCAGTACTTC | CASSLWRGSSYEQYF
TRBD1 | medium-sized | TRBJ2-4 | TRBV3-1 | TGTGCCAGCAGCCCCTCAGGGGGCCTAGCCAAAAACATTCAGTACTTC | CASSPSGGLAKNIQYF
TRBD2 | medium-sized | TRBJ2-4 | TRBV13 | TGTGCCAGCAGTTTGGGAGGGACTAGCGGGAGAAACATTCAGTACTTC | CASSLGGTSGRNIQYF
. | many | TRBJ2-2 | TRBV6-5 | TGTGCCAGCAGTTACGAAGGGTCCCGGGGCACCGGGGAGCTGTTTTTT | CASSYEGSRGTGELFF
. | many | TRBJ2-5 | TRBV7-9 | TGTGCCAGCAGCTTAGACGGAGGGTTGGAGACCCAGTACTTC | CASSLDGGLETQYF
TRBD1 | . | TRBJ2-3 | TRBV12-3/TRBV12-4 | TGTGCCAGCAGTTTCTCGGGACAGGGCACAGATACGCAGTATTTT | CASSFSGQGTDTQYF
TRBD2 | . | TRBJ2-1 | TRBV5-4 | TGTGCCAGCAGCTTGGGAGCGGGGGGGCCGACTGAGCCGTTCTTC | CASSLGAGGPTEPFF
. | large | TRBJ2-3 | TRBV28 | TGTGCCAGCAGCGGAAGGGATACGCAGTATTTT | CASSGRDTQYF
TRBD1 | many | TRBJ2-5 | TRBV28 | TGTGCCAGCAGTCTCACAGGGGGGACGGAGACCCAGTACTTC | CASSLTGGTETQYF
TRBD1 | many | TRBJ2-3 | TRBV6-5 | TGTGCCAGCAGAAGGGACAGGGCCAGCACAGATACGCAGTATTTT | CASRRDRASTDTQYF
. | . | TRBJ2-7 | TRBV18 | TGTGCCAGCTCACCAGGGTACGAGCAGTACTTC | CASSPGYEQYF
TRBD1 | medium-sized | TRBJ1-5 | TRBV2 | TGTGCCAGCAATGGTTTCCGGGGACAGGGACATAATAGCAATCAGCCCCAGCATTTT | CASNGFRGQGHNSNQPQHF
. | medium-sized | TRBJ2-7 | TRBV3-1 | TGTGCCAGCAGCCAAGTCCACGAGCAGTACTTC | CASSQVHEQYF
. | many | TRBJ1-1 | TRBV20-1 | TGCAGTGCTCAGAGGCGGGGGAGAACTGAAGCTTTCTTT | CSAQRRGRTEAFF
TRBD1 | medium-sized | TRBJ2-3 | TRBV20-1 | TGCAGTGCCAAGACAGGGGTAGAGGCAGATACGCAGTATTTT | CSAKTGVEADTQYF
. | many | TRBJ1-1 | TRBV21-1 | TGTGCCAGCAGCAACCTCCCTGACGACAGGAAGAACACTGAAGCTTTCTTT | CASSNLPDDRKNTEAFF
TRBD2 | many | TRBJ2-1 | TRBV20-1 | TGCAGTGCTAGAGATTTGAGGCTAGCGGCTTCCTACAATGAGCAGTTCTTC | CSARDLRLAASYNEQFF
TRBD1 | . | TRBJ2-3 | TRBV12-3/TRBV12-4 | TGTGCCAGCAGTTTTCTCGGGACAGGGGGCCGAGATACGCAGTATTTT | CASSFLGTGGRDTQYF
. | medium-sized | TRBJ2-2 | TRBV11-2 | TGTGCCAGCAGCTTATTCGCGGGTTCTAACGGGGAGCTGTTTTTT | CASSLFAGSNGELFF
TRBD1 | large | TRBJ2-7 | TRBV5-1 | TGCGCCAGCACACAGGGGCCATCCTACGAGCAGTACTTC | CASTQGPSYEQYF
TRBD2 | medium-sized | TRBJ2-1 | TRBV6-6 | TGTGCCAGCAGCCCCGGGGTAGCGGGGGGAAATGAGCAGTTCTTC | CASSPGVAGGNEQFF
TRBD2 | many | TRBJ2-3 | TRBV3-1 | TGTGCCAGCAGCCACAGGGCGGGGGGGCCCGCAGATACGCAGTATTTT | CASSHRAGGPADTQYF
. | . | TRBJ1-1 | TRBV5-8 | TGTGCCAGCAGCTTGGGAGTCGGGGATATAACTGAAGCTTTCTTT | CASSLGVGDITEAFF
. | . | TRBJ2-3 | TRBV20-1 | TGCAGTGCTAGTCACACAGGAGGAGATACGCAGTATTTT | CSASHTGGDTQYF
. | many | TRBJ2-3 | TRBV5-1 | TGCGCCAGCAGCTTGGATGGTGGCACAGATACGCAGTATTTT | CASSLDGGTDTQYF
TRBD2 | medium-sized | TRBJ2-5 | TRBV6-2/TRBV6-3 | TGTGCCACTAGCGGGGGTTCGGAGACCCAGTACTTC | CATSGGSETQYF
. | medium-sized | TRBJ1-1 | TRBV6-5 | TGTGCCAGCAGTCGTGGACTTCGGAACACTGAAGCTTTCTTT | CASSRGLRNTEAFF
TRBD1 | medium-sized | TRBJ2-7 | TRBV6-2/TRBV6-3 | TGTGCCAGCAGTTGGACAGGCCCTTACGAGCAGTACTTC | CASSWTGPYEQYF
. | many | TRBJ2-1 | TRBV6-1 | TGTGCCAGCACTGGGGGCGTAATCAATGAGCAGTTCTTC | CASTGGVINEQFF
TRBD1 | large | TRBJ2-7 | TRBV6-2/TRBV6-3 | TGTGCCAGCACGGATTGGACAGGGATACTTGTAAGGTACGAGCAGTACTTC | CASTDWTGILVRYEQYF
TRBD2 | medium-sized | TRBJ2-1 | TRBV2 | TGTGCCAGCAACAAAGGACTAGCGGGGGCACACAATGAGCAGTTCTTC | CASNKGLAGAHNEQFF
. | medium-sized | TRBJ1-3 | TRBV7-9 | TGTGCCAGCAGCTTTGTGGCTGGACGCTCTGGAAACACCATATATTTT | CASSFVAGRSGNTIYF
. | . | TRBJ1-5 | TRBV7-2 | TGTGCCAGCAGCTTTGGCCGGCAATCCGCCCAGCATTTT | CASSFGRQSAQHF
. | few | TRBJ1-5 | TRBV6-4 | TGTGCCAGCAGTGTCACAGGGCGGGAGCCCCAGCATTTT | CASSVTGREPQHF
. | medium-sized | TRBJ2-2 | TRBV6-5 | TGTGCCAGCAGTTTCGGGGGCAGTCGCACCGGGGAGCTGTTTTTT | CASSFGGSRTGELFF
TRBD2 | medium-sized | TRBJ2-1 | TRBV10-3 | TGTGCCATCAGTGAAAGAGGGGGACTAGCACGCGAGCAGTTCTTC | CAISERGGLAREQFF